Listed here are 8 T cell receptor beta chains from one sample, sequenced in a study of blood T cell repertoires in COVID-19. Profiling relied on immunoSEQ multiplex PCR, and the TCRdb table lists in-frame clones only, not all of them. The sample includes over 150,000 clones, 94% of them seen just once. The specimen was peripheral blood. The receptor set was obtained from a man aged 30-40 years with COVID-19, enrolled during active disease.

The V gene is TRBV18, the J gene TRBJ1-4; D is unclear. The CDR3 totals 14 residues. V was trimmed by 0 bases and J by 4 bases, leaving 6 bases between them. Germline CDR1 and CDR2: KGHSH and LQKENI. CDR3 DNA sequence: TGTGCCAGCTCACCACCCTCAGATAATGAAAAACTGTTTTTT. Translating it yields CASSPPSDNEKLFF.

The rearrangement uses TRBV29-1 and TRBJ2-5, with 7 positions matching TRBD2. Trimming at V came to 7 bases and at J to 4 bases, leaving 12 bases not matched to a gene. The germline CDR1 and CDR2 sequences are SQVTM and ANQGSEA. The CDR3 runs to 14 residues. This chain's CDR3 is CSASETGRVETQYF. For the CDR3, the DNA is TGCAGCGCTTCAGAGACGGGGAGGGTAGAGACCCAGTACTTC.

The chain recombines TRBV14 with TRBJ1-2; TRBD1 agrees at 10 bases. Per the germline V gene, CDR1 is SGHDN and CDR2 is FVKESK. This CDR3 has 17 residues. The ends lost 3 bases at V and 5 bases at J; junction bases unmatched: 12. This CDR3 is CASSQGPGQGLEYGYTF. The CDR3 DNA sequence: TGTGCCAGCAGCCAGGGACCGGGACAGGGGCTTGAGTATGGCTACACCTTC.

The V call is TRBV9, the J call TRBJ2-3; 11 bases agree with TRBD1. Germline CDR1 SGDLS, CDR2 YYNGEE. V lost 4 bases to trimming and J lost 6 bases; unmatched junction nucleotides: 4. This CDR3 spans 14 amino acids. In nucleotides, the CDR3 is TGTGCCAGCAGCTGGGACAGGGGGTCCGATACGCAGTATTTT. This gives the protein CASSWDRGSDTQYF.

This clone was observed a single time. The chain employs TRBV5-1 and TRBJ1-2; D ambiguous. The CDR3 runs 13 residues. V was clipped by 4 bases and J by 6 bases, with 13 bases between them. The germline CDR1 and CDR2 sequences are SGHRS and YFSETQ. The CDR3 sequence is CASSPSAVDGYTF. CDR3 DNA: TGCGCCAGCAGCCCGAGTGCGGTGGATGGCTACACCTTC.

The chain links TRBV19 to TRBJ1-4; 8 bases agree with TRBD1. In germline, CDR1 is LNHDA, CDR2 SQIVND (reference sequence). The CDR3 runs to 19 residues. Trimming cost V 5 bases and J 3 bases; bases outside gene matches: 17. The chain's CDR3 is CASSREGRGQSKSNEKLFF. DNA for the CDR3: TGTGCCAGTAGTCGAGAAGGCAGGGGGCAATCGAAGTCTAATGAAAAACTGTTTTTT.

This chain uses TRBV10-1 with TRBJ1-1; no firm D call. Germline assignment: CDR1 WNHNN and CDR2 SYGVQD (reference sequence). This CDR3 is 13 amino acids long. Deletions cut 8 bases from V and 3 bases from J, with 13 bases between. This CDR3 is CASSRVKDTEAFF. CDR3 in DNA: TGCGCCAGCTCCCGGGTCAAGGACACTGAAGCTTTCTTT.

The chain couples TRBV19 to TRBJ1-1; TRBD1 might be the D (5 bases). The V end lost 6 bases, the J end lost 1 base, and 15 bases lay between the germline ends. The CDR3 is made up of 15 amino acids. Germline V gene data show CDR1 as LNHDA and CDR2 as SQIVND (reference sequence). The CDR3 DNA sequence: TGTGCCAGTAGATTTGCGGACATCGCGAACACTGAAGCTTTCTTT. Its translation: CASRFADIANTEAFF.